This T cell receptor beta chain derives from a study of shared clonotypes between healthy human individuals. Regarding this clone: The antigen is unknown. This likely came from a read error, as a far larger clone is one base away.

V was cut by 6 bases and J by 3 bases, with 12 bases left in between. Germline loops: CDR1 MGHDK, CDR2 SYGVNS. The CDR3 extends over 14 amino acids. Execution of the assay was at deep level. Original methodology: Junction-only immunoSEQ data arrived without quality scores, meaning filtering differed. Using immunoSEQ multiplex PCR, the repertoire was profiled, and TCRdb retains in-frame clones only, with some absent. That table is the source of V, J and clone size, and D and trimming were worked out from the DNA. The sample lists almost 750,000 clones, 55% to 75% occurring once. Overall study findings and caveats: Some clonotypes were shared by all four sorted-subset donors, while others were not shared. The non-shared ones had lower generation probabilities than the shared ones.

V gene TRBV25-1 combines with J gene TRBJ2-1, with TRBD1 as a possible D gene (6 bases). The receptor was isolated from a woman aged 25 to 39 in good health. Sequenced input: memory CD4+ T cells sorted from blood. The sample's subset: CD45RA-negative fraction. CDR3: CASSHPDSYNEQFF. Written as DNA, the CDR3 is TGTGCCAGCAGCCACCCGGACAGCTACAATGAGCAGTTCTTC.